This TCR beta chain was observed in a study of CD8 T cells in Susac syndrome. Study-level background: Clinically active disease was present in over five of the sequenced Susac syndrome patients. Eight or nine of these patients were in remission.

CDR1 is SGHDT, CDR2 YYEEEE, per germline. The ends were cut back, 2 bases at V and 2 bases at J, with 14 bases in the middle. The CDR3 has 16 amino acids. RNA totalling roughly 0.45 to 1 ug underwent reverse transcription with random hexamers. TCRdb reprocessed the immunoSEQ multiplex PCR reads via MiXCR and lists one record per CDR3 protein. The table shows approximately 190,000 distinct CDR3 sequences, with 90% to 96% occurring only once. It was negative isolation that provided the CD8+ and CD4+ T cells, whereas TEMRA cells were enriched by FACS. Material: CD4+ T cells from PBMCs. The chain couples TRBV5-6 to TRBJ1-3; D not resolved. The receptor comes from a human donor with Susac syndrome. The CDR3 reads CASSFRNLVPGNTIYF. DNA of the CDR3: TGTGCCAGCAGCTTTAGGAATTTAGTCCCTGGAAACACCATATATTTT. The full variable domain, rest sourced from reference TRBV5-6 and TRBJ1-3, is DAGVTQSPTHLIKTRGQQVTLRCSPKSGHDTVSWYQQALGQGPQFIFQYYEEEERQRGNFPDRFSGHQFPNYSSELNVNALLLGDSALYLCASSFRNLVPGNTIYFGEGSWLTVV.